Listed below are T cell receptor beta chains from one sample, sequenced in a study of shared clonotypes between healthy human individuals. This table comes from immunoSEQ multiplex PCR, and its TCRdb copy is limited to in-frame clones, with some not included. The table records about 2 million clones, approximately 94% of them present only once. Sequenced sample: naive CD8+ T cells sorted from blood. Source of these receptors: a man younger than 35 in good health. CDR3s include the opening cysteine and the closing phenylalanine or tryptophan. A D gene is named only where the DNA matches it firmly.

DNA,CDR3,V,length,J,D
TGTGCCAGCAGCTGGACGGAGGGAAACACCGGGGAGCTGTTTTTT,CASSWTEGNTGELFF,TRBV4-2,15,TRBJ2-2,NA
TGTGCCAGCAGCTTTAGCCTTGGCGTGAACACTGAAGCTTTCTTT,CASSFSLGVNTEAFF,TRBV13,15,TRBJ1-1,NA
TGCGCCAGCAGCCAAGTCCCGGTGACAGGGGAATTTTATAATTCACCCCTCCACTTT,CASSQVPVTGEFYNSPLHF,TRBV4-1,19,TRBJ1-6,TRBD1
TGTGCCAGCAGCCCCCCAGCGGGGGATACGCAGTATTTT,CASSPPAGDTQYF,TRBV7-9,13,TRBJ2-3,TRBD2
TGTGCCAGCAGCCGGCTCGGACTAGAATACAATGAGCAGTTCTTC,CASSRLGLEYNEQFF,TRBV7-9,15,TRBJ2-1,TRBD2
TGCAGTGCTAGAGATTTAGGCGAGCAGTACTTC,CSARDLGEQYF,TRBV20-1,11,TRBJ2-7,NA
TGTGCCAGCAGTTTATTGGCGGGAACAGGCGAGCAGTACTTC,CASSLLAGTGEQYF,TRBV27,14,TRBJ2-7,NA
TGTGCCATCAGTGGTGGCAGCTCCCCTTCCTACGAGCAGTACTTC,CAISGGSSPSYEQYF,TRBV10-3,15,TRBJ2-7,NA
TGTGCCAGCAGCTTAGGCGTGGGCCCGAGCTCCTACGAGCAGTACTTC,CASSLGVGPSSYEQYF,TRBV13,16,TRBJ2-7,NA
TGTGCCATCAGTGCAGGACTAAGTTACACAGATACGCAGTATTTT,CAISAGLSYTDTQYF,TRBV10-3,15,TRBJ2-3,NA